This TCR beta chain comes out of a study of early T cells in non-severe SARS-CoV-2 infection. In the study overall: Alpha and beta chains were unpaired, from unsorted whole-blood bulk RNA. Study outcomes and limitations: VDJdb-based annotation leaned toward anti-spike CD8 responses and missed private and CD4 specificities.

This CDR3 comprises 13 residues. V gave up 5 bases and J gave up 15 bases; unmatched junction bases: 12. Per the germline V gene, CDR1 is SEHNR and CDR2 is FQNEAQ (reference sequence). This clonotype has a count of ten or more. Its antigen is unidentified. Individual cDNA molecules carried attached unique molecular identifiers. Using its own MiXCR run on the 5' RACE reads, TCRdb lists one record per CDR3 protein. The data hold about 76,000 distinct CDR3 sequences, with around 10% observed a single time. The chain combines TRBV7-9 with TRBJ2-1; 8 bases map to TRBD2. Sequencing was performed on whole blood. The receptor was isolated from an adult who was a healthcare worker with PCR-confirmed SARS-CoV-2 infection or an uninfected control (not recorded which). DNA of the CDR3: TGTGCCAGCAGCCTGGGACTAGAACTTATTGCGTTCTTC. This codes for CASSLGLELIAFF.